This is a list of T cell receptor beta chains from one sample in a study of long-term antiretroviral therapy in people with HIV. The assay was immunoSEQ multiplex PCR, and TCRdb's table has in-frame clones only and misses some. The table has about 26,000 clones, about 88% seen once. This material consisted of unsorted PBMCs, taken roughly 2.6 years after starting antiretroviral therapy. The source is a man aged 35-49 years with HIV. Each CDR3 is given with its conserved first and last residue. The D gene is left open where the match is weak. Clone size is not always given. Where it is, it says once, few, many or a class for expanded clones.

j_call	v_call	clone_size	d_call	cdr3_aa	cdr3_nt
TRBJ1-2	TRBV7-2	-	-	CASSWAEDGYTF	TGTGCCAGCAGCTGGGCAGAAGATGGCTACACCTTC
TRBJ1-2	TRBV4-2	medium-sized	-	CASSQGGGPDGYTF	TGTGCCAGCAGCCAAGGGGGGGGACCGGATGGCTACACCTTC
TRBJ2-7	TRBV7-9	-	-	CASSFGGGYEQYF	TGTGCCAGCAGCTTTGGGGGCGGATACGAGCAGTACTTC
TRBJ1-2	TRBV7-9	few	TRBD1	CASSLPGTVNYGYTF	TGTGCCAGCAGCCTTCCCGGGACAGTTAACTATGGCTACACCTTC
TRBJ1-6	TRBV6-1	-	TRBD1	CASSETIGTGDSPLHF	TGTGCCAGCAGTGAAACCATCGGGACAGGAGATTCACCCCTCCACTTT
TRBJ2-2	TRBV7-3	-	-	CASSSDTNTGELFF	TGTGCCAGCAGCTCGGACACAAACACCGGGGAGCTGTTTTTT
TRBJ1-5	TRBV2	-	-	CASSDLGLSNQPQHF	TGTGCCAGCAGTGACCTAGGGTTGAGCAATCAGCCCCAGCATTTT
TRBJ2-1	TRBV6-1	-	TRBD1	CASSYGTDYNEQFF	TGTGCCAGCAGCTACGGGACAGACTACAATGAGCAGTTCTTC
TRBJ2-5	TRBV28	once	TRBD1	CASSTLHLDRDSKETQYF	TGTGCCAGCAGTACTCTTCACCTGGACAGGGACAGTAAAGAGACCCAGTACTTC
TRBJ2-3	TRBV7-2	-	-	CASSPRPGLSSTDTQYF	TGTGCCAGCAGCCCACGACCGGGACTCTCTAGCACAGATACGCAGTATTTT
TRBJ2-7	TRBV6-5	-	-	CASKGERYEQYF	TGTGCCAGCAAGGGGGAGCGCTACGAGCAGTACTTC
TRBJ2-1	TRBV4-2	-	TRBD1	CASSQIGTAYNEQFF	TGTGCCAGCAGCCAAATCGGGACAGCCTACAATGAGCAGTTCTTC
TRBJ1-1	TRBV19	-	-	CASSFRGGGEAFF	TGTGCCAGTAGTTTCAGAGGGGGGGGTGAGGCTTTCTTT
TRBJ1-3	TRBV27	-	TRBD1	CASRQGAAISGNTIYF	TGTGCCAGCAGACAGGGGGCGGCGATCTCTGGAAACACCATATATTTT
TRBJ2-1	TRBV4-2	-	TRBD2	CASSQNAGGAYNEQFF	TGTGCCAGCAGCCAAAACGCCGGGGGGGCCTACAATGAGCAGTTCTTC
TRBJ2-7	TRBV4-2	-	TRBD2	CASSQGLARYEQYF	TGTGCCAGCAGCCAAGGACTAGCTCGGTACGAGCAGTACTTC
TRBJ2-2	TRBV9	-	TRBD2	CASSRSGRNTGELFF	TGTGCCAGCAGCCGCAGCGGGAGGAACACCGGGGAGCTGTTTTTT
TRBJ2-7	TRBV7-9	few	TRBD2	CASRPISGLGNVEQYF	TGTGCCAGCAGACCCATTTCGGGACTAGGTAATGTCGAGCAGTACTTC
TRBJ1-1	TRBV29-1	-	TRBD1	CSVTGTANTEAFF	TGCAGCGTAACCGGGACAGCGAACACTGAAGCTTTCTTT
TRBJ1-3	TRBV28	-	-	CATLPLSAGGNTIYF	TGTGCCACCCTCCCATTATCCGCGGGCGGAAACACCATATATTTT
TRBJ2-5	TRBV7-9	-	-	CASSPGLNQETQYF	TGTGCCAGCAGCCCGGGACTGAACCAAGAGACCCAGTACTTC
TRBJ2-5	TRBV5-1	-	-	CASSLAGGLDQYF	TGCGCCAGCAGCTTGGCAGGAGGGCTGGACCAGTACTTC
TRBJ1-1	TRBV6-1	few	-	CASSEGQYMNTEAFF	TGTGCCAGCAGTGAAGGGCAGTATATGAACACTGAAGCTTTCTTT
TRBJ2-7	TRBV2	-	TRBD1	CASSRQGASGEQYF	TGTGCCAGCAGCCGACAGGGAGCCTCGGGCGAGCAGTACTTC
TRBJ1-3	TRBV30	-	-	CAWSVRGNTIYF	TGTGCCTGGAGTGTACGGGGAAACACCATATATTTT
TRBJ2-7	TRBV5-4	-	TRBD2	CASSWTSGSSEQYF	TGTGCCAGCAGCTGGACTAGCGGGAGTAGTGAGCAGTACTTC
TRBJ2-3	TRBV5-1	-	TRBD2	CASSSTSGTADTQYF	TGCGCCAGCAGCTCCACTAGCGGGACGGCAGATACGCAGTATTTT
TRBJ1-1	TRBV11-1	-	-	CASSSLRATEAFF	TGTGCCAGCAGCTCCCTAAGGGCTACTGAAGCTTTCTTT
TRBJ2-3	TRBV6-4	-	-	CASRLDRNTDTQYF	TGTGCCAGCAGATTGGACAGAAACACAGATACGCAGTATTTT
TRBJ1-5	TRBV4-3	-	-	CASSPQEGVQPQHF	TGCGCCAGCAGCCCCCAGGAGGGGGTCCAGCCCCAGCATTTT
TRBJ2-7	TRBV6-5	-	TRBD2	CASSYSTRDYPNEQYF	TGTGCCAGCAGTTACTCAACCCGGGACTACCCCAACGAGCAGTACTTC
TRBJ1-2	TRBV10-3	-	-	CASQGTEALGGYTF	TGTGCCTCCCAGGGGACGGAGGCTCTAGGTGGCTACACCTTC
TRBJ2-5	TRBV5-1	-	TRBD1	CASSLEGQGQETQYF	TGCGCCAGCAGCTTGGAGGGACAGGGCCAAGAGACCCAGTACTTC
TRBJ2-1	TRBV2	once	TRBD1	CASSGRDRDHNEQFF	TGTGCCAGCAGTGGCCGGGACAGGGACCACAATGAGCAGTTCTTC
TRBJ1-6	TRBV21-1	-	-	CASSNRSLGVYSPLHF	TGTGCCAGCAGCAACAGGTCTTTGGGTGTCTATTCACCCCTCCACTTT
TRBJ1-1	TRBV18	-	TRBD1	CASAGQGLNTEAFF	TGTGCCAGCGCGGGACAGGGTTTGAACACTGAAGCTTTCTTT
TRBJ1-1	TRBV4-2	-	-	CASSLRGDDEAFF	TGTGCCAGCAGCCTCCGAGGGGACGATGAAGCTTTCTTT
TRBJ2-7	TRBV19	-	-	CASSIFGLGQYEQYF	TGTGCCAGTAGTATATTCGGCCTAGGACAGTACGAGCAGTACTTC
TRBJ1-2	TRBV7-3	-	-	CASSLDGHYGYTF	TGTGCCAGCAGCTTAGACGGACACTATGGCTACACCTTC
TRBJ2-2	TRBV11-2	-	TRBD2	CASSPSSGSYTGELFF	TGTGCCAGCAGCCCCAGTAGCGGGAGTTACACCGGGGAGCTGTTTTTT
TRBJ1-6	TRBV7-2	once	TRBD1	CASSSAGGKSSPLHF	TGTGCCAGCAGCTCAGCAGGGGGAAAGAGTTCACCCCTCCACTTT
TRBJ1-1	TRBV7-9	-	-	CASSYQGNTEAFF	TGTGCCAGCAGCTACCAAGGGAACACTGAAGCTTTCTTT
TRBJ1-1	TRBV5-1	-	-	CASSWGRVRTEEAFF	TGCGCCAGCAGCTGGGGGAGGGTTCGGACAGAAGAAGCTTTCTTT
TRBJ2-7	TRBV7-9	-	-	CASSFIGEQYF	TGTGCCAGCAGCTTTATCGGCGAGCAGTACTTC
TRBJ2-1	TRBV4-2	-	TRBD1	CASSQDWDRAISYNEQFF	TGTGCCAGCAGCCAAGATTGGGACAGGGCTATCTCCTACAATGAGCAGTTCTTC
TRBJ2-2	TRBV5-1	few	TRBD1	CASRVPGQSGELFF	TGCGCCAGCAGGGTACCGGGACAGAGCGGGGAGCTGTTTTTT
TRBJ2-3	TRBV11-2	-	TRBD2	CASSFGLADTDTQYF	TGTGCCAGCAGCTTCGGACTAGCCGACACAGATACGCAGTATTTT
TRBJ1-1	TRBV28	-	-	CASSLADRRTEAFF	TGTGCCAGCAGTTTGGCCGACAGACGGACTGAAGCTTTCTTT
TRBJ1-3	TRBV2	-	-	CASSEGGNTIYF	TGTGCCAGCAGTGAAGGAGGAAACACCATATATTTT
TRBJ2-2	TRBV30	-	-	CAWSVKLTGELFF	TGTGCCTGGAGTGTAAAGTTAACCGGGGAGCTGTTTTTT
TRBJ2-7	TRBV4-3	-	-	CASSQDSGRGQYF	TGCGCCAGCAGCCAAGATAGCGGCCGCGGGCAGTACTTC
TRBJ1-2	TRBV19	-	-	CASRSGGGNYGYTF	TGTGCCAGTAGGAGTGGTGGGGGCAACTATGGCTACACCTTC
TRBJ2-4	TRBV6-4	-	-	CASSEGQRDLNIQYF	TGTGCCAGCAGTGAAGGACAGCGGGACCTAAACATTCAGTACTTC
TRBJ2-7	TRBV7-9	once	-	CASSFPGSYEQYF	TGTGCCAGCAGCTTCCCCGGTTCCTACGAGCAGTACTTC
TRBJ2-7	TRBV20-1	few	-	CSARDLHEQYF	TGCAGTGCTAGGGACCTCCACGAGCAGTACTTC
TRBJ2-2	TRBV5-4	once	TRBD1	CASSPGTGGLSGELFF	TGTGCCAGCAGCCCCGGGACAGGGGGGTTATCCGGGGAGCTGTTTTTT